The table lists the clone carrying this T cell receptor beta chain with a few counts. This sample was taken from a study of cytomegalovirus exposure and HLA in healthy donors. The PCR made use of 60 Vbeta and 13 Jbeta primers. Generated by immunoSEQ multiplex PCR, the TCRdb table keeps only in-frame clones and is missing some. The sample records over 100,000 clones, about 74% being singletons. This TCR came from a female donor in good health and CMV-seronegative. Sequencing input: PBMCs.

The CDR3 is CATSVQGLSTDTQYF. CDR3 nucleotides: TGTGCCACCAGCGTACAGGGCCTTAGCACAGATACGCAGTATTTT. The chain couples TRBV15 to TRBJ2-3, with D possibly matching TRBD1 (6 bases). The germline V gene encodes CDR1 LNHNV and CDR2 YYDKDF (reference sequence). V lost 5 bases and J 0 bases, leaving 12 bases between the germline ends. The length of the CDR3 is 15 residues.